The TCR beta chain under discussion was sequenced for a study of cytotoxic CD8 clonotypes in ibrutinib-treated CLL. Overall study: After a median about 13 months on treatment (6 to 36), response samples were drawn.

TCRdb keeps only in-frame clones here, not all; method: immunoSEQ multiplex PCR. The repertoire has 150,000 or so clones, around 84% of them found once; the top ten carry less than 8.5%. The study, taken as a whole, reports: Samples from sustained-remission and progressing patients were taken at different times.

Comments on this clone: The antigen is undetermined.

The CDR3 loop spans 12 amino acids. The V end was cut by 6 bases, the J end by 6 bases, with 10 bases between. Germline V gene sequence: CDR1 MNHNS, CDR2 SASEGT. This clonotype originated in a human donor with chronic lymphocytic leukemia. The sample consisted of PBMCs, taken after 36 months of ibrutinib treatment. The gene calls are TRBV6-1 and TRBJ2-3; D is uncertain. The CDR3 region has the DNA TGTGCCAGCAGGATGTCCAGGGATACGCAGTATTTT. This sequence encodes CASRMSRDTQYF.